The T cell receptor beta chain described here comes from a study of post-analysis software for immune sequencing data. Study context: Progressive-relapsing, secondary progressive and relapsing-remitting multiple sclerosis were among the disease courses included.

This CDR3 spans 17 amino acids. CDR1 is SGHAT and CDR2 is FQNNGV in the germline V gene. V dropped 3 bases and J dropped 9 bases, with 24 bases sitting between them. Incorporated into the TCR beta cDNA libraries were unique molecular identifiers, which served to reduce PCR and sequencing biases. Some 500,000 cDNA molecules came from around 1 to 10 million T cells. From the PCR reads, TCRdb called clonotypes with MiXCR, one entry per CDR3 protein. There are about 430,000 distinct CDR3 sequences in the sample; approximately 38% occur only once, and less than 10% lies in the top ten. Points on this clonotype: Its antigen is unknown.

Whole-study results and caveats: Strong same-batch co-clustering of samples appeared with F measure clustering. The five TRBV segments detected at higher frequency in patients than in controls included TRBV5-6, TRBV5-1 and TRBV20-1. Among multiple sclerosis patients, normalized Chao1 diversity was significantly below that of controls.

Sequencing was performed on blood. The V gene is TRBV11-2, the J gene TRBJ2-1; D may match TRBD1 or TRBD2 (5 bases each). This TCR was recovered from a girl aged 2 to 10 with multiple sclerosis. The DNA for the CDR3 is TGTGCCAGCAGCTTGGTCGTTGGCGGAGGCCCAAGGGGTGAGCAGTTCTTC. Its protein is CASSLVVGGGPRGEQFF.